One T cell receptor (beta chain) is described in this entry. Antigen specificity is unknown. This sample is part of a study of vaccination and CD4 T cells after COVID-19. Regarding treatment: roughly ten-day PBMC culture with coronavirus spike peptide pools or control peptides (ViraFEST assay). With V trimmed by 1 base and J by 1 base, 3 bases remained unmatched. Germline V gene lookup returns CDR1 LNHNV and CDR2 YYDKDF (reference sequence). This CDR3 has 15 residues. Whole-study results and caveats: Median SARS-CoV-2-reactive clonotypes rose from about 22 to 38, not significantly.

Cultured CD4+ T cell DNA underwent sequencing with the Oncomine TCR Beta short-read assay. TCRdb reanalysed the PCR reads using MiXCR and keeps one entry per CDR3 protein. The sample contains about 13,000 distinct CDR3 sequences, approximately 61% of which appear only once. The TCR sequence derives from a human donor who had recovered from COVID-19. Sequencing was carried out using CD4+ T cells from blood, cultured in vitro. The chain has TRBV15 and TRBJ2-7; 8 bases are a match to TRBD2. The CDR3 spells CATSRGGGTSYEQYF. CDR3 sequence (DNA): TGTGCCACCAGCAGAGGCGGGGGGACTTCCTACGAGCAGTACTTC.